The rows below give T cell receptor beta chains drawn from one sample of a study of T cell repertoires in ileal Crohn's disease. Some clones are missing from TCRdb's copy, which holds only in-frame ones; the method was immunoSEQ multiplex PCR. The data contain around 5,200 clones, roughly 81% of them singletons. The specimen was ileal tissue. The receptor set was obtained from an adult with Crohn's disease. Each CDR3 is given with its conserved first and last residue. A D gene is named only where the DNA matches it firmly. For some rows the clone size is stated as once, few or many, or as a class when expanded; others skip it.

>.|.|TRBV28|TRBJ1-1
TGTGCCAGCAGTTTTACGGAGAGAGGGCTGAGGTCGTCTGAAGCTTTCTTT
CASSFTERGLRSSEAFF
>.|.|TRBV2|TRBJ2-2
TGTGCCAGCAGGAGGAACACCGGGGAGCTGTTTTTT
CASRRNTGELFF
>few|.|TRBV9|TRBJ2-6
TGTGCCAGCAGCGAGGAGGTGGGTTTCTCATTCTCTGGGGCCAACGTCCTGACTTTC
CASSEEVGFSFSGANVLTF
>.|.|TRBV28|TRBJ2-2
TGTGCCAGCAGTTTAGTAAAAAACACCGGGGAGCTGTTTTTT
CASSLVKNTGELFF
>once|TRBD1|TRBV9|TRBJ1-5
TGTGCCAGCAGCGTAGGCCAGGGGGCTGGGCAGCCCCAGCATTTT
CASSVGQGAGQPQHF
>.|TRBD2|TRBV10-1|TRBJ2-2
TGCGCCAGCAGCCCCGGACTAGAACGGGGAAATACCGGGGAGCTGTTTTTT
CASSPGLERGNTGELFF
>.|.|TRBV11-2|TRBJ2-1
TGTGCCAGCAGCTTAGATTTGGCGGGGTTAGATAATGAGCAGTTCTTC
CASSLDLAGLDNEQFF
>.|TRBD2|TRBV27|TRBJ2-7
TGTGCCAGCACCCCTAGCGGGAGCCACGAGCAGTACTTC
CASTPSGSHEQYF
>few|TRBD1|TRBV25-1|TRBJ1-4
TGTGCCAGCAGTGACCGGGGACAGGGGCGAAGTAATGAAAAACTGTTTTTT
CASSDRGQGRSNEKLFF
>few|.|TRBV7-8|TRBJ2-1
TGTGCCAGCAGCGCACCCCTTGGTGAGCGGGACAATGAGCAGTTCTTC
CASSAPLGERDNEQFF
>.|TRBD1|TRBV7-6|TRBJ1-3
TGTGCCAGCAGGGACAGGGCTGGAAACACCATATATTTT
CASRDRAGNTIYF
>.|.|TRBV19|TRBJ1-2
TGTGCCAGTAGTGACAGCCGCTATGGCTACACCTTC
CASSDSRYGYTF
>.|TRBD2|TRBV28|TRBJ2-2
TGTGCCAGCAGTTTACCGCGGGAGGGGCACACCGGGGAGCTGTTTTTT
CASSLPREGHTGELFF
>.|.|TRBV28|TRBJ1-4
TGTGCCAGCAGTACCCCGGGGGAAAAACTGTTTTTT
CASSTPGEKLFF
>.|TRBD1|TRBV27|TRBJ1-5
TGTGCCAGCAGCTTGGGACAGCATCAGCCCCAGCATTTT
CASSLGQHQPQHF
>.|TRBD1|TRBV11-2|TRBJ2-7
TGTGCCAGCAGCTTAACAGGGGGCTACGAGCAGTACTTC
CASSLTGGYEQYF
>.|.|TRBV6-6|TRBJ1-2
TGTGCCAGCAGTCCCCGGGGGGTCCAGGATGGCTACACCTTC
CASSPRGVQDGYTF
>.|TRBD1|TRBV5-1|TRBJ1-2
TGCGCCAGCAGCTTGGACCCAGGGGGCGTCGGCTATGGCTACACCTTC
CASSLDPGGVGYGYTF
>.|TRBD2|TRBV10-2|TRBJ2-2
TGCGCCAGCAGTGAGTCGCGCCTAGCGGGGGACCCCTCGATTAACACCGGGGAGCTGTTTTTT
CASSESRLAGDPSINTGELFF
>.|.|TRBV7-2|TRBJ2-2
TGTGCCAGCAGCTTCCAGGGGGGTTCCACCGGGGAGCTGTTTTTT
CASSFQGGSTGELFF